The T cell receptor beta chain described here comes from a study of shared clonotypes between healthy human individuals. General study findings and limits: Represented diversity, genetic and exposure-history alike, was limited by few donors. The sole specimen, blood, was sampled, and tissue repertoires likely differ.

Running of the assay took place at deep level. Original handling: ImmunoSEQ supplied junction-only sequences lacking quality scores, so filtering was different. Sequencing was performed with immunoSEQ multiplex PCR; in TCRdb, only in-frame clones are kept and a portion is missing. That table supplies the V and J calls and clone size; D and trimming were determined from the DNA. The table includes some 500,000 clones, about 74% detected once. This CDR3 region has 15 residues. Germline lookup yields CDR1 SGHRS and CDR2 YFSETQ. Trimming removed 1 base from V and 7 bases from J; junction bases left unmatched: 9. On this clone itself: What it binds is not known.

Sequenced material: PBMCs. The chain joins TRBV5-1 to TRBJ1-2; 8 bases match TRBD1. The sequence came from a middle-aged woman in good health. Some clones in this sample may be carry-over from other donors' samples. The CDR3 nucleotides are TGCGCCAGCAGCTTGACGACACAGGGGGGTGCTGGCTACACCTTC. It translates to CASSLTTQGGAGYTF.